Given below is one T cell receptor (beta chain) in context. Its antigen is unidentified. This sample was taken from a study of shared clonotypes between healthy human individuals. Trimming shortened V by 11 bases and J by 1 base, and 14 bases separated the two germline ends. The germline CDR1 and CDR2 sequences are MNHNS and SASEGT. The CDR3 has 13 residues. Libraries were prepared by immunoSEQ multiplex PCR; TCRdb keeps only in-frame clonotypes and omits some of them. The data contain hundreds of thousands of clones, roughly 73% of them singletons. General study results and limits: When naive CD4 clonotypes were compared across four donors, around 4.6% were shared.

The sample comprised memory CD4+ T cells sorted from blood. As to subset: CD45RA-negative fraction. V is TRBV6-1 and J is TRBJ1-1; D perhaps matches TRBD1 (6 bases). This sequence originates from a woman in her thirties in good health. The CDR3 coding sequence is TGTGCCGGTCGGACAGAAACGAACACTGAAGCTTTCTTT. The encoded protein is CAGRTETNTEAFF.